This is a list of T cell receptor beta chains from one sample in a study of glioma-infiltrating T cells after dendritic cell vaccination. Measured with immunoSEQ multiplex PCR; TCRdb has only the in-frame clones, and not every one. The sample holds about 92,000 clones, 65% to 90% seen once. Source: blood, taken before dendritic cell vaccination. Receptors originate from a human donor with glioblastoma. Both conserved end residues are part of each CDR3. A D gene is named only where the DNA matches it firmly.

CDR3: CASSYGTDPDTQYF
V: TRBV6-5
D: TRBD1

CDR3: CASGTGQGVEQYF
V: TRBV6-5
D: TRBD1

CDR3: CASSLAEQGAVETQYF
V: TRBV7-8
D: TRBD1

CDR3: CASSDLGLAGVTDTQYF
V: TRBV2
D: TRBD2

CDR3: CASSRTGFGQPQHF
V: TRBV6-5
D: .

CDR3: CASSFRRQGTDGYTF
V: TRBV7-2
D: TRBD1

CDR3: CASSVLTGELFF
V: TRBV6-6
D: .

CDR3: CSVTTGDTDTQYF
V: TRBV29-1
D: TRBD1

CDR3: CASSPPGTENQPQHF
V: TRBV18
D: TRBD1

CDR3: CASSSDPGLYYYEQYF
V: TRBV7-2
D: .

CDR3: CASSPGTSDEQFF
V: TRBV4-2
D: TRBD2

CDR3: CASSLVAGGGQDTQYF
V: TRBV5-1
D: TRBD2

CDR3: CASSISDIDGELFF
V: TRBV27
D: .

CDR3: CASSLAQIGGGRMETQYF
V: TRBV5-1
D: TRBD2

CDR3: CASSTGLAGSTDTQYF
V: TRBV5-1
D: TRBD2

CDR3: CACLATETNYGYTF
V: TRBV30
D: .